The 20 T cell receptor beta chains given below trace back to one sample, sequenced in a study of blood T cells in healthy people across ages (dated by TCRdb to between 2015 and 2017). Libraries were built with 5' RACE. The reads were generated on an Illumina HiSeq 2500. A second PCR of about 6 to 11 cycles was run with a J-beta primer mix and a sample-barcoded 5' primer. TCRdb reanalyzed the raw reads on its own, using fastp at Q25 for trimming and MiXCR for clone calling, and kept in-frame beta chains. Identical CDR3 proteins give one entry, which carries the most common genes and DNA. Across this sample there are about 1.6 million distinct CDR3 sequences, with roughly a third seen only once. The ten largest clones take up approximately 10% of the sample. Sequenced input: blood. These receptors all come from a woman under 40 in good health.

About this clonotype: The junction does not match germline at one end; this may be a read error. CDR3 coding DNA: TGCAGTGCCACTAGCGGGATTGGGGGGTCCTACGAGCGGTACTTC. It is translated as CSATSGIGGSYERYF. V gene TRBV20-1 combines with J gene TRBJ2-7, with TRBD2 matching over 10 bases. This CDR3 spans 15 amino acids. Germline V lookup: CDR1 DFQATT, CDR2 SNEGSKA (reference sequence).

About this clonotype: An end of the junction differs from the germline gene, which may be a read error. The rearrangement links TRBV7-9 to TRBJ1-5, with 7 positions matching TRBD1. The V gene's germline CDR1 is SEHNR and CDR2 FQNEAQ (reference sequence). There are 13 residues in the CDR3. CDR3 protein: CAGSQTGFRPQHF. Written as DNA, the CDR3 is TGTGCCGGCAGCCAGACAGGGTTCCGGCCCCAGCATTTT.

In regard to this clonotype: At one end the junction does not follow the germline gene, possibly because of a read error. V gene TRBV10-3 combines with J gene TRBJ2-5, with 7 nucleotides matching TRBD1. The CDR3 runs to 14 residues. Germline CDR1 is ENHRY and CDR2 is SYGVKD. CDR3 region: CTISGTVSQETQYF. CDR3 nucleotide sequence: TGTACCATCAGTGGGACAGTTAGTCAAGAGACCCAGTACTTC.

The table lists this clonotype with a few counts. The rearrangement uses TRBV12-3 or TRBV12-4 and TRBJ2-7; D is unclear. This CDR3 is 14 amino acids long. Trimming took off 7 bases at V and 4 bases at J, with 17 bases between the two ends. CDR3 sequence (DNA): TGTGCCAGCAATTCACCGAGGAAAATGTACGAGCAGTACTTC. Protein product: CASNSPRKMYEQYF.

This clonotype was picked up many times. The J gene is TRBJ2-1, the V gene TRBV4-1; 8 bases are a match to TRBD2. V lost 5 bases, J lost 9 bases, and 9 bases stayed unmatched. This CDR3 comprises 14 residues. Germline V lookup: CDR1 MGHRA, CDR2 YSYEKL. CDR3 residues: CASSSAAGGGEQFF. The CDR3 DNA reads TGCGCCAGCAGCTCGGCGGCGGGAGGTGGTGAGCAGTTCTTC.

This rearrangement joins TRBV20-1 to TRBJ2-7; 7 positions agree with TRBD1. The J call is uncertain, as TRBJ2-5 better fits the DNA end. This CDR3 contains 13 residues. CDR1 DFQATT and CDR2 SNEGSKA come from the germline V gene (reference sequence). Written as DNA, the CDR3 is TGCAGTGCTAAAAACAGGGGCCCAGGGACCCAGTACTTC. Its protein is CSAKNRGPGTQYF.

The chain is built from TRBV20-1 and TRBJ2-2; D gene ambiguous. The CDR3 is made up of 12 amino acids. V was shortened by 3 bases and J by 3 bases, with 5 bases between the two germline ends. The germline V gene has CDR1 DFQATT and CDR2 SNEGSKA (reference sequence). Here the CDR3 reads CSARFYTGELFF. The CDR3 nucleotides are TGCAGTGCTAGGTTCTACACCGGGGAGCTGTTTTTT.

The chain employs TRBV29-1 and TRBJ2-3; 7 bases match TRBD1. CDR3 length: 13 amino acids. The V segment lost 6 bases and the J segment 2 bases; nucleotides outside the gene matches: 5. Germline assignment: CDR1 SQVTM and CDR2 ANQGSEA. This chain's CDR3 is CSVLGQNTDTQYF. The DNA for the CDR3 is TGCAGCGTCCTGGGACAGAACACAGATACGCAGTATTTT.

As for this clonotype: A much larger clone lies one base from this, so it may be a read error. V gene TRBV7-3 combines with J gene TRBJ2-3, with unresolved D. Germline CDR1 reads SGHTA; CDR2 reads FQGTGA. Trimming removed 2 bases from V and 4 bases from J, with 13 bases in between. This CDR3 region has 15 residues. In nucleotides, the CDR3 is TGTGCCAGCAGCTTAGATCAGTCGACCTCAGATACGCAGTATTTT. It is translated as CASSLDQSTSDTQYF.

The chain links TRBV29-1 to TRBJ2-7; D remains unclear. Trimming cost V 1 base and J 2 bases, with 9 bases left between them. The length of the CDR3 is 13 residues. CDR1 is SQVTM and CDR2 is ANQGSEA in the germline V gene. CDR3: CSVEVWVPYEQYF. The DNA for the CDR3 is TGCAGCGTTGAAGTGTGGGTCCCCTACGAGCAGTACTTC.

The CDR3 DNA reads TGTGCCAGTAGTCCAACCCGGAGGACCTCTACTTATGGCAATCAGCCCCAGCATTTT. Encoded protein: CASSPTRRTSTYGNQPQHF. The gene calls are TRBV19 and TRBJ1-5; D remains unclear. V lost 5 bases and J lost 2, with 25 bases in between. Germline lookup yields CDR1 LNHDA and CDR2 SQIVND (reference sequence). The CDR3 runs 19 residues.

The chain couples TRBV9 to TRBJ2-3; 12 nucleotides align to TRBD2. The CDR3 consists of 17 residues. Germline CDR1 SGDLS, CDR2 YYNGEE. The J segment lost 3 bases and the V segment lost 3 bases, leaving 8 bases of the junction unmatched. The CDR3 DNA sequence: TGTGCCAGCAGCGCCTTCAGGACTAGCGGGGCAACAGATACGCAGTATTTT. It specifies CASSAFRTSGATDTQYF.

This clonotype was found many times. The rearrangement links TRBV6-1 to TRBJ2-7; a weak D match, TRBD1 (5 bases). V was pared by 6 bases and J by 2 bases, with 11 bases between. The CDR3 sequence is 13 residues long. In germline, CDR1 is MNHNS, CDR2 SASEGT. The CDR3 spells CASSVQDTYEQYF. The CDR3 DNA reads TGTGCCAGCAGCGTTCAGGACACCTACGAGCAGTACTTC.

This clonotype was detected a few times. The gene calls are TRBV9 and TRBJ2-1; 13 nucleotides align to TRBD2. CDR3 length: 15 residues. Trimming cost V 3 bases and J 7 bases; bases outside gene matches: 4. Looked up from germline, CDR1 is SGDLS and CDR2 is YYNGEE. CDR3 nucleotides: TGTGCCAGCAGCGACGGGACTAGCGGGGCTAATGAGCAGTTCTTC. This translates into CASSDGTSGANEQFF. The full variable domain, completed using reference TRBV9 and TRBJ2-1, is DSGVTQTPKHLITATGQRVTLRCSPRSGDLSVYWYQQSLDQGLQFLIQYYNGEERAKGNILERFSAQQFPDLHSELNLSSLELGDSALYFCASSDGTSGANEQFFGPGTRLTVL.

The chain joins TRBV5-1 to TRBJ1-2, with D possibly being TRBD1 (5 bases). The germline V gene has CDR1 SGHRS and CDR2 YFSETQ. Trimming shortened V by 3 bases and J by 13 bases, and 16 bases separated the two germline ends. This CDR3 has 12 residues. The chain's CDR3 is CASSSGRDRSTF. CDR3 DNA sequence: TGCGCCAGCAGCTCGGGGAGGGACCGGAGCACCTTC.

A note on this clonotype: With a much larger clone just one base away, this may be a read error. V gene TRBV7-9 combines with J gene TRBJ2-1; D unresolved. CDR3 length: 12 amino acids. Germline V gene sequence: CDR1 SEHNR, CDR2 FQNEAQ (reference sequence). The CDR3, as DNA: TGTGCCGGCAGCTTATATAGCAATGAGCAGTTCTTC. It specifies CAGSLYSNEQFF.

This clonotype was detected only a few times. The chain combines TRBV28 with TRBJ2-7; D remains ambiguous. The V gene's germline CDR1 is MDHEN and CDR2 SYDVKM. V was cut by 5 bases and J by 0 bases, with 14 bases left in between. The CDR3 is made up of 15 amino acids. The CDR3, as DNA: TGTGCCAGCAGTCAACGTGGGGTAGTCTCCTACGAGCAGTACTTC. Translation gives CASSQRGVVSYEQYF. Based on the CDR3 plus reference TRBV28 and TRBJ2-7, the full variable domain is DVKVTQSSRYLVKRTGEKVFLECVQDMDHENMFWYRQDPGLGLRLIYFSYDVKMKEKGDIPEGYSVSREKKERFSLILESASTNQTSMYLCASSQRGVVSYEQYFGPGTRLTVT.

This clonotype was seen only a few times. The gene calls are TRBV6-1 and TRBJ2-3; 9 bases fit TRBD1. Losses at the gene ends were 7 bases for V and 3 bases for J; bases not matched to a gene: 11. The CDR3 totals 16 residues. Germline V gene lookup returns CDR1 MNHNS and CDR2 SASEGT. The CDR3 reads CASTLTGGPATDTQYF. The CDR3 region has the DNA TGTGCCAGCACCTTAACAGGGGGCCCTGCAACAGATACGCAGTATTTT.

V and J are TRBV7-6 and TRBJ1-5; no reliable D call. The CDR3 extends over 15 amino acids. Germline values: CDR1 SGHVS, CDR2 FNYEAQ. V was clipped by 6 bases and J by 5 bases, with 17 bases between them. For the CDR3, the DNA is TGTGCCAGCAGTCCTCTTTCGGGGTGGGATCAGCCCCAGCATTTT. Translating it yields CASSPLSGWDQPQHF.

This clonotype occurred many times. This chain joins TRBV4-1 and TRBJ2-1; no firm D call. CDR3 length equals 14 residues. In germline, CDR1 is MGHRA, CDR2 YSYEKL. V gave up 0 bases and J gave up 4 bases, with 7 bases separating them. CDR3 DNA sequence: TGCGCCAGCAGCCAAGATGACAAGTACAATGAGCAGTTCTTC. Translation: CASSQDDKYNEQFF.